The clone carrying this T cell receptor (beta chain) was detected only a few times. The sample originates from a study of T cell clones after liver transplantation. For the study at large: Draws occurred before transplant, before withdrawal, and after complete or failed withdrawal.

Clones were read by immunoSEQ multiplex PCR, and TCRdb kept only the in-frame ones, dropping some. The sample carries fewer than 85,000 clones, over 80% recorded once. This CDR3 comprises 14 residues. V shed 5 bases, J shed 8 bases, and the junction held 8 bases outside the gene matches. Germline values: CDR1 SGHVS, CDR2 FNYEAQ. The chain joins TRBV7-6 to TRBJ1-4, with 7 bases that match TRBD1. This receptor was identified in a human patient who received a liver transplant. The T cells may come from the graft donor. The source was CD4+ T cells from blood, collected at the 22-month timepoint. This chain's CDR3 is CASSPAPDREKLFF. The CDR3 DNA reads as TGTGCCAGCAGCCCAGCCCCGGACAGGGAAAAACTGTTTTTT.